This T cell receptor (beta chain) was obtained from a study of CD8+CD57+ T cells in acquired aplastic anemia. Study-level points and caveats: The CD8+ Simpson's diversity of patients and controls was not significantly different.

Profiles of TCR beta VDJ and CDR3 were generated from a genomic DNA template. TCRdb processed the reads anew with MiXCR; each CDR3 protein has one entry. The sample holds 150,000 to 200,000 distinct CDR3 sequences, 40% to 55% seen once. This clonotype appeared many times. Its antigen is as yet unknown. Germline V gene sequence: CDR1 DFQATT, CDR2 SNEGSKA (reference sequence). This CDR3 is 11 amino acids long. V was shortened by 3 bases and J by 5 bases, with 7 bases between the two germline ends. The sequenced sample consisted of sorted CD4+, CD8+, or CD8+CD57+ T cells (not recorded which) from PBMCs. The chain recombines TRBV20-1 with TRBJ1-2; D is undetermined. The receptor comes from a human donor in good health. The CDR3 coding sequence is TGCAGTGCTAGCAGGTTTTATGGCTACACCTTC. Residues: CSASRFYGYTF.